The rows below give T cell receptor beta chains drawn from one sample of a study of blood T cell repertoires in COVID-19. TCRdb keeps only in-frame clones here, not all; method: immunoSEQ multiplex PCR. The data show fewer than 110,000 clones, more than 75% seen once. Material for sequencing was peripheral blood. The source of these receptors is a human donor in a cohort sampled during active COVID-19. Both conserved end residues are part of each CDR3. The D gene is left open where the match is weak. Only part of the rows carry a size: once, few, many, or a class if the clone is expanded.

DNA: TGTGCCAGCAGCTCCATACAGGGGGCAGGGAACTATGGCTACACCTTC
CDR3: CASSSIQGAGNYGYTF
D: TRBD1
J: TRBJ1-2
V: TRBV7-6
size: NA

DNA: TGCGCCAGCAGCCAAGGGCTCCGGGGAGCTGGAAACACCATATATTTT
CDR3: CASSQGLRGAGNTIYF
D: NA
J: TRBJ1-3
V: TRBV4-3
size: NA

DNA: TGTGCTTCCAAAGCGGGGGCCAGCACAGATACGCAGTATTTT
CDR3: CASKAGASTDTQYF
D: TRBD2
J: TRBJ2-3
V: TRBV9
size: NA

DNA: TGTGCCTGGAGTCTAATGGGCATTTATAATTCACCCCTCCACTTT
CDR3: CAWSLMGIYNSPLHF
D: NA
J: TRBJ1-6
V: TRBV30
size: once

DNA: TGTGCCACCAGCAGAGGGGGGCAGAGCTCCTACGAGCAGTACTTC
CDR3: CATSRGGQSSYEQYF
D: NA
J: TRBJ2-7
V: TRBV15
size: NA

DNA: TGTGCCAGCAGTGACTGGGGGCTCGGCTACACCTTC
CDR3: CASSDWGLGYTF
D: NA
J: TRBJ1-2
V: TRBV6-4
size: NA

DNA: TGTGCCAGCAGTTTATCGGGGGGCAGGGGGACCTACGAGCAGTACTTC
CDR3: CASSLSGGRGTYEQYF
D: NA
J: TRBJ2-7
V: TRBV27
size: NA

DNA: TGTGCCAGCAGCCGAAGGACAGAGAACACTGAAGCTTTCTTT
CDR3: CASSRRTENTEAFF
D: NA
J: TRBJ1-1
V: TRBV7-9
size: once

DNA: TGTGCCAGCACTCAGGACAGGGGCATCTACAATGAGCAGTTCTTC
CDR3: CASTQDRGIYNEQFF
D: TRBD1
J: TRBJ2-1
V: TRBV6-5
size: NA

DNA: TGTGCCAGCAGCTTTGCCAGGGAGGGTACTGAAGCTTTCTTT
CDR3: CASSFAREGTEAFF
D: NA
J: TRBJ1-1
V: TRBV7-9
size: once

DNA: TGTGCCAGCAGAGTAGCGGGACAAGAGACCCAGTACTTC
CDR3: CASRVAGQETQYF
D: TRBD2
J: TRBJ2-5
V: TRBV6-5
size: NA

DNA: TGTGCCAGCAGTGTTCAAGGGGGCTCCTATAATTCACCCCTCCACTTT
CDR3: CASSVQGGSYNSPLHF
D: NA
J: TRBJ1-6
V: TRBV2
size: NA

DNA: TGTGCCAGTAGTATGGGCGGAGGGCAAGAGACCCAGTACTTC
CDR3: CASSMGGGQETQYF
D: NA
J: TRBJ2-5
V: TRBV19
size: NA

DNA: TGCGCCAGCAGCGCTGGAGGGACAGGGGGCTACGAGCAGTACTTC
CDR3: CASSAGGTGGYEQYF
D: TRBD1
J: TRBJ2-7
V: TRBV5-1
size: NA

DNA: TGTGCCAGCACCCCGTTTCGGTTAGCTTTCTTT
CDR3: CASTPFRLAFF
D: NA
J: TRBJ1-1
V: TRBV2
size: NA

DNA: TGCGCCAGCAGCTTGCGGGGGGAAAAAGAGACCCAGTACTTC
CDR3: CASSLRGEKETQYF
D: TRBD2
J: TRBJ2-5
V: TRBV5-1
size: once

DNA: TGTGCCAGCAGCCCCACAGCCAGGCAGCCCCAGCATTTT
CDR3: CASSPTARQPQHF
D: NA
J: TRBJ1-5
V: TRBV9
size: NA

DNA: TGTGCCAGCAGTTCGGACAGGGGGGTAGGCTACACCTTC
CDR3: CASSSDRGVGYTF
D: TRBD1
J: TRBJ1-2
V: TRBV27
size: NA

DNA: TGTGCCAGCAGCCAAGGGAGCGGGGGGAACTACGAGCAGTACTTC
CDR3: CASSQGSGGNYEQYF
D: TRBD2
J: TRBJ2-7
V: TRBV3-1/TRBV3-2
size: NA

DNA: TGTGCCAGCAGCCCCGTCATAGTGAACACTGAAGCTTTCTTT
CDR3: CASSPVIVNTEAFF
D: NA
J: TRBJ1-1
V: TRBV28
size: NA